The following is a T cell receptor (beta chain) sequence with its context. The repertoire was sequenced with immunoSEQ multiplex PCR; TCRdb's copy has only in-frame clones and lacks some. The sample lists about 61,000 clones, approximately 78% seen once, with 0.88% in the top ten. Single viable CD3+CD4+CD8-CD45RO+ cells were sorted as the memory CD4+ T cells. CMV serostatus came from serum IgG against pp150, pp28, p38, p52. The CDR3 runs to 22 residues. Germline CDR1 and CDR2: MDHEN and SYDVKM. V lost 5 bases to trimming and J lost 2 bases; unmatched junction nucleotides: 21. The sample originates from a study of memory CD4+ T cells and cytomegalovirus serostatus. Study information: Of the healthy Belgian adults, fewer than 10 were CMV seropositive and 20 to 30 seronegative.

The V and J genes are TRBV28 and TRBJ2-3; 14 nucleotides agree with TRBD2. The receptor comes from an adult in good health and CMV-seronegative. Sample: memory CD4+ T cells from blood. CDR3 sequence (DNA): TGTGCCAGCAGTATCCCTCCGGGACTAGCGGGAGAGGGTCAAGGGGCCACAGATACGCAGTATTTT. As protein: CASSIPPGLAGEGQGATDTQYF.